These 8 T cell receptor beta chains were all obtained from the same sample, sequenced in a study of T cells after yellow fever vaccination. TCRdb reprocessed the 5' RACE reads with MiXCR, giving one entry per CDR3 protein. The sample lists 200,000 to 300,000 distinct CDR3 sequences, 10% to 15% occurring once. The sequencing used CD4+ T cells sorted from PBMCs, collected 45 days after the yellow fever booster vaccination. The receptors derive from a man younger than 40 who received the YFV17D yellow fever vaccine.

The chain is built from TRBV20-1 and TRBJ1-3; D gene unclear. V was shortened by 0 bases and J by 0 bases, with 12 bases between the two germline ends. The CDR3 has 16 amino acids. Germline CDR1 and CDR2: DFQATT and SNEGSKA (reference sequence). The CDR3 nucleotides are TGCAGTGCTAGAGAGTTCGGACGTACCTCTGGAAACACCATATATTTT. Its translation is CSAREFGRTSGNTIYF.

The V gene is TRBV2, the J gene TRBJ2-1, with 7 bases aligning to TRBD1. CDR3 length: 16 residues. After removal of 6 bases from V and 2 bases from J, the junction contained 10 bases not matched to a gene. CDR1 SNHLY and CDR2 FYNNEI come from the germline V gene. The CDR3 sequence: CASRVRDSLTYNEQFF. CDR3 bases: TGTGCCAGCAGGGTAAGGGACAGCCTTACCTACAATGAGCAGTTCTTC.

V gene TRBV4-3 combines with J gene TRBJ2-3; 9 bases are a match to TRBD2. The CDR3 is made up of 17 amino acids. Germline CDR1 and CDR2: LGHNA and YSLEER. V gave up 0 bases and J gave up 3 bases; unmatched junction bases: 7. The CDR3 reads CASSQDPPSGTTDTQYF. In DNA, the CDR3 is TGCGCCAGCAGCCAAGATCCGCCTAGCGGGACGACAGATACGCAGTATTTT.

The chain combines TRBV7-9 with TRBJ1-2; TRBD1 matches 9 bases. This CDR3 contains 17 residues. With V trimmed by 3 bases and J by 4 bases, 12 bases remained unmatched. CDR1 and CDR2 (germline): SEHNR, FQNEAQ (reference sequence). The CDR3: CASSFTVGQGSGYGYTF. CDR3 nucleotides: TGTGCCAGCAGCTTTACCGTCGGACAGGGGTCGGGCTATGGCTACACCTTC.

In its sample, this clonotype was seen a few times. This chain uses TRBV12-3 or TRBV12-4 with TRBJ2-3; the match to TRBD2 covers 12 bases. The CDR3 is 15 amino acids. The trim removed 6 bases at V and 6 bases at J, leaving 7 bases unmatched. CDR3 bases: TGTGCCAGCAGGCCGACTAGCGGGAGATTGGATACGCAGTATTTT. Protein product: CASRPTSGRLDTQYF.

CDR3 nucleotides: TGTGCCAAAACAGGGGACCCTTCCCCGTTATATGACAATGAGCAGTTCTTC. Translation: CAKTGDPSPLYDNEQFF. The V call is TRBV6-4, the J call TRBJ2-1; the match to TRBD1 covers 7 bases. The V segment lost 10 bases and the J segment 5 bases; nucleotides outside the gene matches: 20. Germline V gene sequence: CDR1 MRHNA, CDR2 SNTAGT. The CDR3 sequence is 17 residues long.

The V and J genes are TRBV5-1 and TRBJ1-2; TRBD1 is a possible D gene (5 bases). Germline lookup yields CDR1 SGHRS and CDR2 YFSETQ. This CDR3 contains 14 residues. Deletions cut 0 bases from V and 3 bases from J, with 9 bases between. The CDR3 spells CASSLVGAYYGYTF. Written as DNA, the CDR3 is TGCGCCAGCAGCTTGGTAGGGGCGTACTATGGCTACACCTTC.

V gene TRBV29-1 combines with J gene TRBJ2-7, with D perhaps being TRBD1 or TRBD2 (6 bases each). CDR1 is SQVTM and CDR2 is ANQGSEA in the germline V gene. With 6 bases removed from V and 6 bases from J, the gap between germline ends came to 15 bases. This CDR3 contains 12 residues. The CDR3 DNA is TGCAGCGTCGACGGAGGGGGTCGCGAGCAGTACTTC. The encoded protein is CSVDGGGREQYF.